This entry lists 13 T cell receptor beta chains sequenced from one sample in a study of PD-1 blockade in classical Hodgkin lymphoma. After autologous stem cell transplantation all patients relapsed, and prior brentuximab vedotin exposure differed between cohorts. TCRdb keeps only in-frame clones here, not all; method: immunoSEQ multiplex PCR. In the table there are under 20,000 clones, approximately 90% of which are singletons. The source material was peripheral blood mononuclear cells (PBMCs), sampled before the second cycle of nivolumab. The receptors were sampled from a human donor with classical Hodgkin lymphoma.

The chain combines TRBV5-1 with TRBJ2-3, with 12 bases fitting TRBD2. This CDR3 is 16 amino acids long. The germline V gene encodes CDR1 SGHRS and CDR2 YFSETQ. Germline trimming cut 0 bases from V and 3 bases from J; bases unmatched to any gene: 2. The CDR3 nucleotides are TGCGCCAGCAGCTTGGCCCTAGCGGGGGGGACAGATACGCAGTATTTT. Its protein product is CASSLALAGGTDTQYF.

This clone was found a few times. The chain employs TRBV30 and TRBJ1-1; 7 bases fit TRBD1. Unmatched junction bases numbered 9, after V lost 1 base and J lost 1 base. The CDR3 loop spans 16 amino acids. The germline CDR1 and CDR2 sequences are GTSNPN and SVGIG (reference sequence). In nucleotides, the CDR3 is TGTGCCTGGAGTGACCTCAGACAGGGAAAGAACACTGAAGCTTTCTTT. This translates into CAWSDLRQGKNTEAFF.

The genes are TRBV5-1 and TRBJ1-2, with a tentative D call TRBD1 (6 bases). The CDR3 sequence is 13 residues long. Trimming took off 0 bases at V and 7 bases at J, with 10 bases between the two ends. CDR1 SGHRS and CDR2 YFSETQ come from the germline V gene. CDR3 region: CASSLGDNGGYTF. The CDR3 DNA reads TGCGCCAGCAGCTTGGGGGACAATGGTGGCTACACCTTC.

This chain joins TRBV5-1 and TRBJ2-2; D may correspond to TRBD1 or TRBD2 (5 bases each). The CDR3 loop spans 15 amino acids. The germline V gene has CDR1 SGHRS and CDR2 YFSETQ. The V end lost 1 base, the J end lost 4 bases, and 11 bases lay between the germline ends. CDR3 DNA sequence: TGCGCCAGCAGCTTGTCACAGGCGGGCACCGGGGAGCTGTTTTTT. It encodes CASSLSQAGTGELFF.

This clone was recorded only once. The rearrangement uses TRBV7-6 and TRBJ1-6; no reliable D call. CDR1 SGHVS and CDR2 FNYEAQ come from the germline V gene. Trimming removed 2 bases at V and 0 bases at J, with 11 bases between. The CDR3 is 17 amino acids. The CDR3 DNA reads as TGTGCCAGCAGCTTAAACGCTGGGATCTCCTATAATTCACCCCTCCACTTT. Translated, it gives CASSLNAGISYNSPLHF. Full variable domain (rest looked up from reference TRBV7-6 and TRBJ1-6): GAGVSQSPRYKVTKRGQDVALRCDPISGHVSLYWYRQALGQGPEFLTYFNYEAQQDKSGLPNDRFSAERPEGSISTLTIQRTEQRDSAMYRCASSLNAGISYNSPLHFGNGTRLTVT.

The V gene is TRBV7-9, the J gene TRBJ2-5; D is possibly TRBD1 (6 bases). Looked up from germline, CDR1 is SEHNR and CDR2 is FQNEAQ (reference sequence). The CDR3 has 15 residues. V lost 5 bases to trimming and J lost 5 bases, with 18 bases between them. CDR3 residues: CASSGPQGFLETQYF. CDR3 bases: TGTGCCAGCAGCGGACCGCAGGGGTTCTTGGAGACCCAGTACTTC.

This chain links TRBV7-8 with TRBJ1-1; the D gene is possibly TRBD1 (6 bases). Germline values: CDR1 SGHVS, CDR2 FQNEAQ. Trimming pared 1 base from V and 1 base from J, leaving 10 bases between. The CDR3 loop spans 15 amino acids. The CDR3 nucleotides are TGTGCCAGCAGCTTAGTAGTACAGGGGAACACTGAAGCTTTCTTT. Residues: CASSLVVQGNTEAFF.

The V and J genes are TRBV5-1 and TRBJ2-2; D is undetermined. CDR3 length: 15 amino acids. Germline V lookup: CDR1 SGHRS, CDR2 YFSETQ. Trimming left V 2 bases short and J 0 bases short, with 8 bases between. CDR3: CASSFEGSNTGELFF. CDR3 sequence (DNA): TGCGCCAGCAGCTTCGAAGGTTCGAACACCGGGGAGCTGTTTTTT.

Here the CDR3 reads CASSPIRQGHNSPLHF. The CDR3 DNA follows: TGTGCCAGCTCACCGATAAGACAGGGGCATAATTCACCCCTCCACTTT. The rearrangement uses TRBV18 and TRBJ1-6; 8 nucleotides match TRBD1. Germline-derived CDR1 and CDR2 are KGHSH and LQKENI. There are 16 residues in the CDR3. Trimming cost V 3 bases and J 5 bases; bases outside gene matches: 6.

The chain employs TRBV6-6 and TRBJ2-3; 7 bases map to TRBD2. Looked up from germline, CDR1 is MNHNY and CDR2 is SVGAGI (reference sequence). The CDR3 length is 12 residues. The junction had 5 bases not matched to a gene; V was cut back by 2 bases and J by 12 bases. DNA of the CDR3: TGTGCCAGCAGTTACGCAGCGGGGTTTCAGTATTTT. Amino acids: CASSYAAGFQYF.

This clone has only a few counts. The chain carries TRBV6-6 and TRBJ1-6; D call uncertain. The germline gives CDR1 MNHNY, CDR2 SVGAGI (reference sequence). V was pared by 10 bases and J by 14 bases, with 15 bases between. This CDR3 is built from 11 residues. CDR3 nucleotide sequence: TGTGCCACCCTATCGGGAGGGACCCTCCACTTT. Amino acid sequence: CATLSGGTLHF.

This clone was seen a few times. CDR3: CASSPQQGNTEAFF. In DNA, the CDR3 is TGTGCCAGCTCACCACAACAGGGGAACACTGAAGCTTTCTTT. This chain joins TRBV18 and TRBJ1-1, with D possibly being TRBD1 (6 bases). Germline values: CDR1 KGHSH, CDR2 LQKENI. The V end was cut by 1 base, the J end by 1 base, with 7 bases between. The CDR3 covers 14 residues. The variable domain in full, completed from reference TRBV18 and TRBJ1-1, reads NAGVMQNPRHLVRRRGQEARLRCSPMKGHSHVYWYRQLPEEGLKFMVYLQKENIIDESGMPKERFSAEFPKEGPSILRIQQVVRGDSAAYFCASSPQQGNTEAFFGQGTRLTVV.

The chain links TRBV7-8 to TRBJ1-1; the D gene is possibly TRBD1 (5 bases). The V and J ends lost 5 bases and 5 bases respectively, with 15 bases between them. The CDR3 sequence is 14 residues long. CDR1 is SGHVS and CDR2 is FQNEAQ in the germline V gene. The CDR3 sequence is CASSPDGARTEAFF. CDR3 DNA sequence: TGTGCCAGCAGCCCAGACGGGGCGAGGACTGAAGCTTTCTTT.